The clone carrying this TCR beta chain has ten or more counts. No antigen is known for it. This sample was included in a study of T-cell reconstitution after alpha-beta-depleted transplantation in children. Overall study findings and caveats: Reports say that about two months after transplant, the alpha-beta T cells came out of several hundred graft clones that had expanded.

TCRbeta library construction was performed incorporating unique molecular identifiers. Via MiXCR, TCRdb re-called the PCR reads, giving one row per CDR3 protein. The sample consists of 100,000 to 120,000 distinct CDR3 sequences, about 6% of them appearing once. The sequencing here drew on PBMCs, mostly from graft donor cells, taken 360 days after TCRalphabeta/CD19-depleted stem cell transplant. The source of this sequence is a male patient between 2 and 10 years old who had a stem cell transplant for acute lymphoblastic leukemia, so the T cells may come from the graft donor.

The CDR3 DNA sequence: TGTGCCAGCAGTTTGGACACTGGACTGCGAATATATTTT. This translates into CASSLDTGLRIYF. This rearrangement joins TRBV28 to TRBJ1-3, with D possibly TRBD1 on 5 matching bases. V was clipped by 3 bases and J by 13 bases, with 16 bases between them. Germline CDR1 MDHEN, CDR2 SYDVKM. This CDR3 contains 13 residues.